This TCR beta chain emerged from a study of shared clonotypes between healthy human individuals. Some clones are missing from TCRdb's copy, which holds only in-frame ones; the method was immunoSEQ multiplex PCR. The sample lists roughly 2.4 million clones, approximately 95% occurring once. Per germline, CDR1 SQVTM and CDR2 ANQGSEA. Trimming shortened V by 4 bases and J by 6 bases, and 16 bases separated the two germline ends. The CDR3 covers 14 residues. The receptor was isolated from a man aged 18-30 years in good health. This chain joins TRBV29-1 and TRBJ2-1; the D gene is possibly TRBD1 (6 bases). The specimen sequenced was naive CD4+ T cells sorted from blood. The subset is: CD45RA+ positively selected. CDR3 DNA: TGCAGCGTTGCTCCGACAGGAGGTGGCAATGAGCAGTTCTTC. The encoded protein is CSVAPTGGGNEQFF.